The next 16 T cell receptor beta chains were all read from a single sample in a study of blood T cell repertoires in COVID-19. The method was immunoSEQ multiplex PCR; TCRdb's version includes in-frame clones alone and lacks a portion of them. The table includes 180,000 or so clones, 89% detected once. Sample: peripheral blood. Receptors were obtained from a man aged 35-49 years with acute or convalescent COVID-19.

The chain is built from TRBV4-3 and TRBJ2-1; TRBD1 is a possible D gene (6 bases). The V gene lost 3 bases and the J gene lost 9 bases, with 12 bases spanning the gap. Germline CDR1 is LGHNA and CDR2 is YSLEER. There are 13 residues in the CDR3. CDR3 residues: CASSQATGIEQFF. In DNA, the CDR3 is TGCGCCAGCAGCCAGGCAACAGGGATTGAGCAGTTCTTC.

V gene TRBV12-5 combines with J gene TRBJ1-3; a weak D match, TRBD1 (6 bases). The germline V and J ends were trimmed by 3 bases and 0 bases, with 6 bases remaining between them. Germline loops: CDR1 LGHNT, CDR2 FRNRAP. The CDR3 spans 14 residues. The CDR3 DNA reads TGTGCTAGTGGTTTAGGGGGCTCTGGAAACACCATATATTTT. This sequence encodes CASGLGGSGNTIYF.

The chain couples TRBV18 to TRBJ1-6, with TRBD1 as a possible D gene (6 bases). V shed 6 bases and J shed 7 bases, with 19 bases lying between them. The CDR3 is 16 residues long. Germline CDR1 and CDR2: KGHSH and LQKENI. The CDR3 DNA reads as TGTGCCAGCTCTCTTGGGTCAGGGGCTGGAAATTCACCCCTCCACTTT. Protein sequence: CASSLGSGAGNSPLHF.

CDR3 loop: CVLGESGRETQYF. The CDR3 DNA follows: TGTGTCTTAGGGGAGTCAGGGAGGGAGACCCAGTACTTC. V is TRBV12-3 or TRBV12-4 and J is TRBJ2-5, with a possible D match to TRBD2 (6 bases). The CDR3 spans 13 residues.

The chain links TRBV7-9 to TRBJ2-3; the match to TRBD2 covers 9 bases. CDR1 is SEHNR and CDR2 is FQNEAQ in the germline V gene (reference sequence). Trimming cost V 5 bases and J 2 bases; bases outside gene matches: 5. The CDR3 totals 15 residues. CDR3 in amino acids: CASSKSGGYTDTQYF. In DNA, the CDR3 is TGTGCCAGCAGCAAAAGCGGGGGGTACACAGATACGCAGTATTTT.

This CDR3 is CASSETQIGTDTQYF. The CDR3 DNA is TGTGCCAGCAGTGAAACCCAGATCGGCACAGATACGCAGTATTTT. The rearrangement links TRBV6-1 to TRBJ2-3; no reliable D call. The ends were cut back, 2 bases at V and 1 base at J, with 10 bases in the middle. The CDR3 spans 15 residues. Germline CDR1 MNHNS, CDR2 SASEGT.

The genes are TRBV5-1 and TRBJ2-5, with 9 positions matching TRBD1. The V gene end was trimmed by 3 bases and the J gene end by 5 bases; junction bases not matched to a gene: 8. This CDR3 comprises 15 residues. Germline V lookup: CDR1 SGHRS, CDR2 YFSETQ. CDR3 residues: CASSSPTGGLETQYF. The CDR3 nucleotides are TGCGCCAGCAGCTCTCCGACAGGGGGGCTGGAGACCCAGTACTTC.

The chain combines TRBV5-4 with TRBJ1-3; a possible D gene is TRBD1 (5 bases). This CDR3 has 13 residues. Germline values: CDR1 SGHNT, CDR2 YYREEE (reference sequence). Trimming took 2 bases from V and 4 from J, leaving 7 bases between them. For the CDR3, the DNA is TGTGCCAGCAGCTTAGGGGTGGGAAACACCATATATTTT. This translates into CASSLGVGNTIYF.

Only a few counts were recorded for this clone. An end of the junction does not agree with germline; a read error may underlie this. V gene TRBV2 combines with J gene TRBJ1-3; 8 positions agree with TRBD1. Germline V gene data show CDR1 as SNHLY and CDR2 as FYNNEI. This CDR3 spans 11 amino acids. Here the CDR3 DNA reads TGTGCCAGTTATACCCAGGGGGCCCCCCTGTTT. As protein: CASYTQGAPLF. Full variable domain (outside the CDR3, taken from reference TRBV2 and TRBJ1-3): EPEVTQTPSHQVTQMGQEVILRCVPISNHLYFYWYRQILGQKVEFLVSFYNNEISEKSEIFDDQFSVERPDGSNFTLKIRSTKLEDSAMYFCASYTQGAPLFGEGSWLTVV.

V and J are TRBV19 and TRBJ2-4; weak D call: TRBD1 (6 bases). Germline-derived CDR1 and CDR2 are LNHDA and SQIVND (reference sequence). The CDR3 has 16 residues. Trimming shortened V by 5 bases and J by 1 base, and 15 bases separated the two germline ends. The CDR3 nucleotides are TGTGCCAGTAGTTTCAGACAGGTGGATGCCAAAAACATTCAGTACTTC. As protein: CASSFRQVDAKNIQYF.

This clone occurred once. The V and J genes are TRBV19 and TRBJ2-2; D is possibly TRBD1 (6 bases). CDR1 is LNHDA and CDR2 is SQIVND in the germline V gene (reference sequence). The germline V and J ends were trimmed by 1 base and 1 base, with 10 bases remaining between them. The CDR3 has 16 residues. CDR3 sequence (DNA): TGTGCCAGTAGTATAGGGTTAGGGGGGAACACCGGGGAGCTGTTTTTT. It specifies CASSIGLGGNTGELFF.

The chain has TRBV2 and TRBJ2-3, with 10 bases that match TRBD1. The V gene end was trimmed by 5 bases and the J gene end by 2 bases; junction bases not matched to a gene: 7. Germline loops: CDR1 SNHLY, CDR2 FYNNEI. The CDR3 totals 16 residues. The CDR3 nucleotides read TGTGCCAGCAGTAAGGACAGGGGGAATCCCACAGATACGCAGTATTTT. Protein product: CASSKDRGNPTDTQYF.

This chain links TRBV4-1 with TRBJ1-1; D is perhaps TRBD1 (5 bases). The CDR3 length is 14 residues. V was clipped by 1 base and J by 4 bases, with 10 bases between them. CDR1 and CDR2 from the germline V gene are MGHRA and YSYEKL. The CDR3 sequence is CASSQARVGTEAFF. The DNA for the CDR3 is TGCGCCAGCAGCCAAGCCAGGGTGGGCACTGAAGCTTTCTTT.

This chain connects TRBV29-1 to TRBJ2-2; a weak D match, TRBD1 (6 bases). Germline CDR1 reads SQVTM; CDR2 reads ANQGSEA. Trimming took off 5 bases at V and 0 bases at J, with 10 bases between the two ends. This CDR3 contains 14 residues. The CDR3 nucleotides are TGCAGCGTTTTAGGGGGTACGAACACCGGGGAGCTGTTTTTT. Amino acid sequence: CSVLGGTNTGELFF.

The rearrangement uses TRBV7-2 and TRBJ2-2; possible D gene TRBD2, 5 bases. The ends were cut back, 5 bases at V and 0 bases at J, with 10 bases in the middle. The CDR3 is 15 amino acids. Germline CDR1 SGHTA, CDR2 FQGNSA. This CDR3 reads CASSPSGPNTGELFF. CDR3 sequence (DNA): TGTGCCAGCAGCCCCAGCGGCCCGAACACCGGGGAGCTGTTTTTT. Combining the CDR3 with reference TRBV7-2 and TRBJ2-2 gives the whole variable domain GAGVSQSPSNKVTEKGKDVELRCDPISGHTALYWYRQSLGQGLEFLIYFQGNSAPDKSGLPSDRFSAERTGGSVSTLTIQRTQQEDSAVYLCASSPSGPNTGELFFGEGSRLTVL.

CDR3 coding DNA: TGTGCCTGGAGTTCGGGGGCTAACTATGGCTACACCTTC. It specifies CAWSSGANYGYTF. The chain is built from TRBV30 and TRBJ1-2, with TRBD1 as a possible D gene (5 bases). The CDR3 extends over 13 amino acids. Germline CDR1 GTSNPN, CDR2 SVGIG (reference sequence). With 2 bases removed from V and 0 bases from J, the gap between germline ends came to 7 bases.